The following is a TCR beta chain sequence with its context. The antigen remains unidentified. The CDR3 has 17 residues. Per the germline V gene, CDR1 is SGHAT and CDR2 is FQNNGV. The trim removed 2 bases at V and 7 bases at J, leaving 14 bases unmatched. Naive CD8 cells comprised CD45RO-negative, CCR7-positively selected cells, excluding terminally differentiated effector memory CD45RA+ cells. The data originate from a study of shared clonotypes between healthy human individuals. Study overall: The cohort comprised a couple of women and a few men. Their ages spanned 18 to 49 years. Study-level findings and limits: Sharing across four donors was highest in naive CD4 (approximately 5%) and lowest in memory CD8 (roughly 0.4%). In this cohort, only blood was sampled, and tissue repertoires likely differ.

When replicate PCRs were run on sorted subsets, they used about 200 ng DNA, about 30,000 T cell genomes. The protocol was immunoSEQ multiplex PCR, while the TCRdb copy is restricted to in-frame clones and leaves out a portion. The sample has over 2,000,000 clones, about 93% seen once. This chain joins TRBV11-2 and TRBJ2-1; 7 nucleotides align to TRBD2. The TCR originated in a man younger than 35 in good health. Some clones in this sample may be carry-over from other donors' samples. Sequencing was done on a sample of naive CD8+ T cells from PBMCs. CDR3 residues: CASSLRGGRVAGNEQFF. In nucleotides, the CDR3 is TGTGCCAGCAGCTTAAGGGGAGGTCGGGTAGCGGGTAATGAGCAGTTCTTC.